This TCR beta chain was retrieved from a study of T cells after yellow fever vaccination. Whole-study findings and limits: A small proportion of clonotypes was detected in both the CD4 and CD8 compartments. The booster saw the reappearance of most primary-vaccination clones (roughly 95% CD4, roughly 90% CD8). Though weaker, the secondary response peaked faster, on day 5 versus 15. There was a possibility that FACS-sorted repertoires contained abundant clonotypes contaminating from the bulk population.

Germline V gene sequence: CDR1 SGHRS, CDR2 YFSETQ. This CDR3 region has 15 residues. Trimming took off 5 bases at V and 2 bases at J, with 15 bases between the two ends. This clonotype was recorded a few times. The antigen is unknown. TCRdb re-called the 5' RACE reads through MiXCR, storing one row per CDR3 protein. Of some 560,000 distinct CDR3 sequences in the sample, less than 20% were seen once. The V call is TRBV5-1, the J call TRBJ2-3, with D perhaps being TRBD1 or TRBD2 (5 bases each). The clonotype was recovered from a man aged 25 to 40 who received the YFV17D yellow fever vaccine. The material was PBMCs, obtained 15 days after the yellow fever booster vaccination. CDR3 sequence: CASRLAGTHTDTQYF. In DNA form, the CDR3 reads TGCGCCAGCAGGTTAGCCGGGACCCACACAGATACGCAGTATTTT. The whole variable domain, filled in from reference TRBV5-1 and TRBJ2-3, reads KAGVTQTPRYLIKTRGQQVTLSCSPISGHRSVSWYQQTPGQGLQFLFEYFSETQRNKGNFPGRFSGRQFSNSRSEMNVSTLELGDSALYLCASRLAGTHTDTQYFGPGTRLTVL.